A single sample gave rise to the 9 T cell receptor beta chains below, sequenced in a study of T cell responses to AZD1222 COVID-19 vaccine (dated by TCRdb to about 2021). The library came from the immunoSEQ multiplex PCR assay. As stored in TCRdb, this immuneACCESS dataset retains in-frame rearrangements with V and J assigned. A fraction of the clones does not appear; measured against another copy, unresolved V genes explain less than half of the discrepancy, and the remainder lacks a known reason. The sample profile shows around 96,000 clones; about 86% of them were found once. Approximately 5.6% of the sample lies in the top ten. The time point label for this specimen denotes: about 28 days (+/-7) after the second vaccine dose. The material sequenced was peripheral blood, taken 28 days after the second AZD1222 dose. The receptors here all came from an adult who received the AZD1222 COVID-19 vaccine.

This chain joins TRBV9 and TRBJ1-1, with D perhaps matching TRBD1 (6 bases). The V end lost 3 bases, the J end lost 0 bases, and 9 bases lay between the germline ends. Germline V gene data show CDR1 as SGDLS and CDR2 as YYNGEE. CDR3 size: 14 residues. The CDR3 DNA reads TGTGCCAGCAGCGCAGGGGAAATGAACACTGAAGCTTTCTTT. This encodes CASSAGEMNTEAFF. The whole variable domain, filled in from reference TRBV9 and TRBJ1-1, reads DSGVTQTPKHLITATGQRVTLRCSPRSGDLSVYWYQQSLDQGLQFLIQYYNGEERAKGNILERFSAQQFPDLHSELNLSSLELGDSALYFCASSAGEMNTEAFFGQGTRLTVV.

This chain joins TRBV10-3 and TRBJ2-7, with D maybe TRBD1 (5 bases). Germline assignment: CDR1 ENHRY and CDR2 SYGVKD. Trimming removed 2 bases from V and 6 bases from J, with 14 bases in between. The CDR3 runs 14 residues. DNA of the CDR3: TGTGCCATCAGTGAGCCACTCCCTCAGGGCGAGCAGTACTTC. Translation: CAISEPLPQGEQYF.

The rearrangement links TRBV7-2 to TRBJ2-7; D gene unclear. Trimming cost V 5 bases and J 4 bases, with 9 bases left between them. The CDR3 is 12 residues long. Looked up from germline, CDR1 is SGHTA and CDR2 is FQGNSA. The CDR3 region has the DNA TGTGCCAGCAGCGGAGCAGGTTACGAGCAGTACTTC. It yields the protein CASSGAGYEQYF.

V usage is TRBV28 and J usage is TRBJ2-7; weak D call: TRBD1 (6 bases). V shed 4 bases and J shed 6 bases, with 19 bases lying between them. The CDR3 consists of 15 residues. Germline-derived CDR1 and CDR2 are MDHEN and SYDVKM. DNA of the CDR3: TGTGCCAGCAGTTCTGCCTTAATCAGGGGTTCCGAGCAGTACTTC. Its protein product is CASSSALIRGSEQYF.

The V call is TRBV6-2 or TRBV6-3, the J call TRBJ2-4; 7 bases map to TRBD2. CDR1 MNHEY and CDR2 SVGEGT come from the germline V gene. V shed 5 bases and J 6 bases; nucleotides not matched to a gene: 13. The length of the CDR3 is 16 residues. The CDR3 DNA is TGTGCCAGCAGTAATCCGAAAACCACTAGCGCAAACATTCAGTACTTC. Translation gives CASSNPKTTSANIQYF.

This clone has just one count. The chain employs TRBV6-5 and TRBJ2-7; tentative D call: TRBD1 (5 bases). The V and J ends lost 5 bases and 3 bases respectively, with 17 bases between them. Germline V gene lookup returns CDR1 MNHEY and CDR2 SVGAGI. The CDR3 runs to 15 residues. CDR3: CASSPRTTADYEQYF. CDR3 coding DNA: TGTGCCAGCAGTCCCAGAACGACAGCCGACTACGAGCAGTACTTC.

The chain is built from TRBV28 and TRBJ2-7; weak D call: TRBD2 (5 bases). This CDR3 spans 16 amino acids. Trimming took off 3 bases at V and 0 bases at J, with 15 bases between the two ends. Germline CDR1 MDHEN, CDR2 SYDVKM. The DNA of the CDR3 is TGTGCCAGCAGTTTGTGGAGGTCTTCGAGCTCCTACGAGCAGTACTTC. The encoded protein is CASSLWRSSSSYEQYF.

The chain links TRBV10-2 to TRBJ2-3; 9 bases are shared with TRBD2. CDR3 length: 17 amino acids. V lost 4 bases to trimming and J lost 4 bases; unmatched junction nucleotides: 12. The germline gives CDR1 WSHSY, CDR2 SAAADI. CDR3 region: CASSGLAGVGGADTQYF. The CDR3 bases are TGCGCCAGCAGTGGATTAGCGGGGGTCGGAGGCGCAGATACGCAGTATTTT.

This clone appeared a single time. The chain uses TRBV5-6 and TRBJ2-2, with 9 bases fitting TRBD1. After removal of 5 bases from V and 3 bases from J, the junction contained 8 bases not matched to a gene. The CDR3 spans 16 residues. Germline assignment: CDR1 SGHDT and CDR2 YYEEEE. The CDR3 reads CASRNWGTGHTGELFF. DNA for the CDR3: TGTGCCAGCAGGAATTGGGGGACAGGGCACACCGGGGAGCTGTTTTTT.